These T cell receptor beta chains were read from a single sample in a study of post-analysis software for immune sequencing data. TCRdb passed the PCR reads through MiXCR, listing each CDR3 protein once. The sample includes 250,000 to 300,000 distinct CDR3 sequences, approximately 34% of them seen just once. Sequencing was done on a sample of blood. These receptors all stem from a girl aged 5 to 17 with multiple sclerosis. Both conserved end residues are part of each CDR3. D genes are given only for firm matches. The listing skips clone size in some rows; elsewhere it reads once, few, many or a size class.

d_call clone_size j_call v_call cdr3_nt cdr3_aa
TRBD1 NA TRBJ1-1 TRBV3-1 TGTGCCGGCAGCCAAGGGACAGGAAATACTGAAGCTTTCTTT CAGSQGTGNTEAFF
NA few TRBJ2-7 TRBV10-3 TGTGCCATCAGTGAGGAGATCCAGGGCTACGAGCAGTACTTC CAISEEIQGYEQYF
NA many TRBJ2-1 TRBV5-1 TGCGCCAGCAGCTTGGGGGCCGGGGCCTACAATGAGCAGTTCTTC CASSLGAGAYNEQFF
TRBD1 NA TRBJ1-2 TRBV10-3 TGTGCCGTATCGGACGGGACAGTCTATGGCTACACCTTC CAVSDGTVYGYTF
NA NA TRBJ1-2 TRBV4-1 TGCGCCAGCAGCCGTGGGGAAAGGAATGGCTACACCTTC CASSRGERNGYTF
NA few TRBJ2-7 TRBV6-1 TGTGCCAGCAGCGAATATGGGGGTTATAGCGAGCAGTACTTC CASSEYGGYSEQYF
TRBD2 NA TRBJ2-2 TRBV4-2 TGTGCCAGCAGCCAAGACTCGGGAGGGCCGAACACCGGGGAGCTGTTTTTT CASSQDSGGPNTGELFF
TRBD2 many TRBJ2-3 TRBV6-4 TGTGCCAGCAGTGAGAGGGCGGGGGGGCCCGCAGATACGCAGTATTTT CASSERAGGPADTQYF
NA NA TRBJ2-1 TRBV19 TGTGCCAGTAGTATGGAGGGGGCTTGGAATGAGCAGTTCTTC CASSMEGAWNEQFF
NA NA TRBJ2-5 TRBV5-1 TGCGCCAGCAGCTTGCGGGAAACGGAGACCCAGTACTTC CASSLRETETQYF
NA NA TRBJ2-5 TRBV7-2 TGTGCCAGCAGCAGCCTGGGACGGGGCCGGAGGGAGACCCAGTACTTC CASSSLGRGRRETQYF
TRBD1 NA TRBJ1-3 TRBV12-3/TRBV12-4 TGTGCCAGCAGGACACAGGGGGCTGGAAACACCATATATTTT CASRTQGAGNTIYF
NA NA TRBJ2-2 TRBV11-3 TGTGCCAGCAGCTTAGATCGTGGCGGGACGAACACCGGGGAGCTGTTTTTT CASSLDRGGTNTGELFF
NA NA TRBJ1-4 TRBV7-2 TGTGCCAGCAGCCCCGGTCGACTGGAACTGTTTTTT CASSPGRLELFF
TRBD1 NA TRBJ2-1 TRBV7-2 TGTGCCAGCAGCTACGGACAGGGATCCTACAATGAGCAGTTCTTC CASSYGQGSYNEQFF
TRBD1 many TRBJ2-3 TRBV6-5 TGTGCCAGCAGTTACCGATTCCGCGGCCGGGACAGCGTTAGCACAGATACGCAGTATTTT CASSYRFRGRDSVSTDTQYF
NA few TRBJ2-1 TRBV21-1 TGTGCCAGCAGCAAAGCGCGGGGGCGGGGGGGCTACAATGAGCAGTTCTTC CASSKARGRGGYNEQFF
NA NA TRBJ1-4 TRBV4-1 TGCGCCAGCAGCGAACCGACGGACCTCGATATTGAAAAACTGTTTTTT CASSEPTDLDIEKLFF
TRBD1 many TRBJ1-5 TRBV27 TGTGCCAGCAGTCCCCGGACAGGTGCCAATCAGCCCCAGCATTTT CASSPRTGANQPQHF
TRBD1 NA TRBJ2-2 TRBV6-6 TGTGCCAGCAGTTCCCGACAGGGGGTTAGCACCGGGGAGCTGTTTTTT CASSSRQGVSTGELFF
TRBD1 many TRBJ1-6 TRBV6-1 TGTGCCAGCAGTGAAACGGGACAGTCACCCCTCCACTTT CASSETGQSPLHF
NA many TRBJ2-1 TRBV3-1 TGTGCCAGCAGCCAAGAAAGAGAGTACAATGAGCAGTTCTTC CASSQEREYNEQFF
NA NA TRBJ2-3 TRBV20-1 TGCAGTGCTAGGGTCCCCGAGGCATCTAGCACAGATACGCAGTATTTT CSARVPEASSTDTQYF
NA many TRBJ2-5 TRBV20-1 TGCAGTGCTCGCTCGCTGTTGCGGGGAGTGGAGACCCAGTACTTC CSARSLLRGVETQYF
TRBD1 few TRBJ2-3 TRBV7-8 TGTGCCAGCAGCCCCGGGGTGGACAGGGGAGCTGGAGATACGCAGTATTTT CASSPGVDRGAGDTQYF
TRBD1 NA TRBJ2-1 TRBV3-1 TGTGCCAGCAGCCAAGTCAGGGGGCTGGGTGAGCAGTTCTTC CASSQVRGLGEQFF
TRBD1 NA TRBJ1-1 TRBV6-2/TRBV6-3 TGTGCCAGCAGTTACTCGAGTGGACAGGGGGAAGGAGACACTGAAGCTTTCTTT CASSYSSGQGEGDTEAFF
TRBD2 NA TRBJ2-4 TRBV4-1 TGCGCCAGCAGTCATAGCGGGAGGGCCCGTAAAAACATTCAGTACTTC CASSHSGRARKNIQYF
NA NA TRBJ2-5 TRBV7-2 TGTGCCAGCAGCCCTACGGTGGAAGAGCAGTACTTC CASSPTVEEQYF
TRBD1 many TRBJ2-3 TRBV18 TGTGCCAGCTCTCCCCGGGACAGGGATCGGACAGATACGCAGTATTTT CASSPRDRDRTDTQYF